Below, 8 T cell receptor beta chains from the same sample are listed, as sequenced in a study of response to subunit inactivated influenza vaccine. From the RT-PCR reads, TCRdb called clonotypes with MiXCR, one entry per CDR3 protein. The sample lists 600,000 to 850,000 distinct CDR3 sequences, 14% occurring once. The sequences come from PBMCs from blood, collected 14 to 15 days before vaccination. Source of these receptors: a middle-aged man who received an inactivated influenza vaccine.

This clonotype was seen only once. V usage is TRBV15 and J usage is TRBJ2-7; possibly TRBD2 for D (6 bases). This CDR3 comprises 15 residues. Trimming shortened V by 3 bases and J by 7 bases, and 19 bases separated the two germline ends. Germline V gene sequence: CDR1 LNHNV, CDR2 YYDKDF (reference sequence). The CDR3 loop is CATSSRGDWSGEQYF. The CDR3 coding sequence is TGTGCCACCAGCAGCCGTGGGGACTGGTCGGGAGAGCAGTACTTC.

The CDR3 is CASSQPSGGLAKNIQYF. The DNA for the CDR3 is TGTGCCAGCAGCCAACCTAGCGGGGGACTAGCCAAAAACATTCAGTACTTC. This rearrangement joins TRBV3-1 to TRBJ2-4; 10 nucleotides match TRBD2. This CDR3 region has 17 residues. Germline CDR1 LGHDT, CDR2 YNNKEL (reference sequence). V lost 2 bases, J lost 0 bases, and 4 bases stayed unmatched.

CDR3 DNA: TGTGCCAGCAGTGGGGCTAGCGGGGGGCCCTACGAGCAGTACTTC. Amino acids: CASSGASGGPYEQYF. The chain couples TRBV2 to TRBJ2-7; 11 bases are shared with TRBD2. V shed 4 bases and J 2 bases; nucleotides not matched to a gene: 4. This CDR3 contains 15 residues. Germline CDR1 SNHLY, CDR2 FYNNEI.

This chain joins TRBV29-1 and TRBJ2-7; TRBD2 matches 8 bases. The CDR3 consists of 14 residues. V was clipped by 0 bases and J by 6 bases; unmatched bases: 7. Germline V CDR1 and CDR2: SQVTM, ANQGSEA. The CDR3 loop is CSVEDTGGRSEQYF. DNA for the CDR3: TGCAGCGTTGAAGATACGGGGGGGAGGAGCGAGCAGTACTTC.

There are a few counts of this clonotype. The rearrangement links TRBV27 to TRBJ2-4, with TRBD1 matching over 7 bases. Germline V CDR1 and CDR2: MNHEY, SMNVEV (reference sequence). This CDR3 contains 20 residues. The V gene end was trimmed by 5 bases and the J gene end by 0 bases; junction bases not matched to a gene: 19. The DNA of the CDR3 is TGTGCCAGCAGTACGCTCCACTTCCGGGACAGTCGGTTAGCCAAAAACATTCAGTACTTC. This sequence encodes CASSTLHFRDSRLAKNIQYF.

This clonotype has a count of ten or more. The genes are TRBV24-1 and TRBJ2-1; no clear D. CDR1 KGHDR and CDR2 SFDVKD come from the germline V gene. This CDR3 region has 16 residues. Trimming left V 1 base short and J 0 bases short, with 9 bases between. The CDR3 sequence is CATSDFRQSSYNEQFF. The CDR3 coding sequence is TGTGCCACCAGTGATTTCCGGCAGAGCTCCTACAATGAGCAGTTCTTC.

This clonotype has a count of ten or more. The chain carries TRBV6-2 or TRBV6-3 and TRBJ2-1, with 10 bases that match TRBD2. The germline V gene has CDR1 MNHEY and CDR2 SVGEGT. Germline trimming cut 6 bases from V and 0 bases from J; bases unmatched to any gene: 17. The CDR3 runs 20 residues. The CDR3 loop is CASSPRWGLAPLSSYNEQFF. Written as DNA, the CDR3 is TGTGCCAGCAGCCCGCGGTGGGGACTAGCGCCGCTTAGCTCCTACAATGAGCAGTTCTTC.

This clonotype came up many times. The CDR3 DNA follows: TGTGCCAGCAGGGTAGCGGGAGGTACCTACGAGCAGTACTTC. Its translation is CASRVAGGTYEQYF. The genes are TRBV12-3 or TRBV12-4 and TRBJ2-7; 10 nucleotides agree with TRBD2. The CDR3 spans 14 residues. The ends lost 6 bases at V and 2 bases at J; junction bases unmatched: 4.